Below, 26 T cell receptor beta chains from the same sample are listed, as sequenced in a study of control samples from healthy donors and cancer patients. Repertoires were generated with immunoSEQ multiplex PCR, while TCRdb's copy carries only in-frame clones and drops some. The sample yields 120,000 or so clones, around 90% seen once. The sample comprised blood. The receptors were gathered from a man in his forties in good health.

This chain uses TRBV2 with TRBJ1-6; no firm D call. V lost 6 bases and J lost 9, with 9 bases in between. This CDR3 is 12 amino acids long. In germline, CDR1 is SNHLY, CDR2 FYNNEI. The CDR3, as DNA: TGTGCCAGCAGGACCGGCAGTTCACCCCTCCACTTT. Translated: CASRTGSSPLHF.

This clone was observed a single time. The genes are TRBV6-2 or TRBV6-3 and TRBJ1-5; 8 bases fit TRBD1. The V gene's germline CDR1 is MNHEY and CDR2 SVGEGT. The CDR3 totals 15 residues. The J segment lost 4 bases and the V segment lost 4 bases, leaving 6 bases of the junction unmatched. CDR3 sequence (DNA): TGTGCCAGCAGTTGGGGGGGACAGGCAAATCAGCCCCAGCATTTT. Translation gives CASSWGGQANQPQHF.

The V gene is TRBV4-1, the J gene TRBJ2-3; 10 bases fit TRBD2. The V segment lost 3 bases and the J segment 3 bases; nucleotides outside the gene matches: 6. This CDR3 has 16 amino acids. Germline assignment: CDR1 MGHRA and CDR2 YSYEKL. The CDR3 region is CASSHLSGGGTDTQYF. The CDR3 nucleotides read TGCGCCAGCAGCCATCTAAGCGGGGGGGGAACAGATACGCAGTATTTT.

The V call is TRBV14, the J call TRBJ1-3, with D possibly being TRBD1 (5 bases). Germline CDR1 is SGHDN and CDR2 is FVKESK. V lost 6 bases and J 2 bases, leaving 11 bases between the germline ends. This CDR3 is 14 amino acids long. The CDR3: CASRGPGPGNTIYF. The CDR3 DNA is TGTGCCAGCAGAGGACCGGGACCTGGAAACACCATATATTTT.

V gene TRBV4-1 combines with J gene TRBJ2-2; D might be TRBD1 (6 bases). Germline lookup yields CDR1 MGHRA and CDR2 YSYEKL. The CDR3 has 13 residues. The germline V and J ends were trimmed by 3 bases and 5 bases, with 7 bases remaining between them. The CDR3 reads CASSQTGTGELFF. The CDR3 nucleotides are TGCGCCAGCAGCCAGACAGGTACCGGGGAGCTGTTTTTT.

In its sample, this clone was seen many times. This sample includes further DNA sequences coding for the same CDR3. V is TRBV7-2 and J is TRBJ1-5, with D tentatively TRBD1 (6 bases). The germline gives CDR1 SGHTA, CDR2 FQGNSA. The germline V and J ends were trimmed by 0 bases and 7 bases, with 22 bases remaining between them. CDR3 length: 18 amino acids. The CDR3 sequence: CASSLAIGGGSWGQPQHF. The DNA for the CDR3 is TGTGCCAGCAGCTTAGCGATAGGGGGGGGCTCCTGGGGGCAGCCCCAGCATTTT.

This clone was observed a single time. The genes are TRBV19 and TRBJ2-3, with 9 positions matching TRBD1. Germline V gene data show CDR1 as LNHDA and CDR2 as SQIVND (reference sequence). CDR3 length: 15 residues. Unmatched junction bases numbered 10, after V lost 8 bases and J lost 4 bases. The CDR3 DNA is TGTGCCAGTTATACCGGGACAGGGTCTCCAGATACGCAGTATTTT. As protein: CASYTGTGSPDTQYF.

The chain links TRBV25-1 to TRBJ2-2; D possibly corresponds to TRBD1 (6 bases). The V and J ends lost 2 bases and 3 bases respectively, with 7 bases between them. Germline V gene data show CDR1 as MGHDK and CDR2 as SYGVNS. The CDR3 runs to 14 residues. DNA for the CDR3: TGTGCCAGCAGTGAACACAGGGACACCGGGGAGCTGTTTTTT. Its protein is CASSEHRDTGELFF.

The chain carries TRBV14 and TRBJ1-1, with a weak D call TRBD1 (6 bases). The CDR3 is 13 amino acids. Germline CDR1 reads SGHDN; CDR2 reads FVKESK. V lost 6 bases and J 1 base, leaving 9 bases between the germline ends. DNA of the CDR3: TGTGCCAGCAGAGAGACAGGGAACACTGAAGCTTTCTTT. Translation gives CASRETGNTEAFF.

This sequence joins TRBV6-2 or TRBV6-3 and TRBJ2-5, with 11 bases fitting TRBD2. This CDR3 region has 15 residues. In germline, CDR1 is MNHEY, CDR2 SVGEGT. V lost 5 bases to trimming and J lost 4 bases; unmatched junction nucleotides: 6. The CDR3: CASSRTSGGPETQYF. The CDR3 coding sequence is TGTGCCAGCAGTAGAACTAGCGGGGGTCCAGAGACCCAGTACTTC.

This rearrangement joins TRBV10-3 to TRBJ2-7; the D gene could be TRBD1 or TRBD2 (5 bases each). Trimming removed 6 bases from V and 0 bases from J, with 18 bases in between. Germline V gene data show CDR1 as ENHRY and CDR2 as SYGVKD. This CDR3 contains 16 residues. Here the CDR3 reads CAISSPRGPGSYEQYF. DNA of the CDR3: TGTGCCATCAGCTCACCGAGGGGTCCGGGCTCCTACGAGCAGTACTTC.

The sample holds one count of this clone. CDR3 loop: CASSFMGRGGYNEQFF. CDR3 DNA sequence: TGTGCCAGCAGCTTCATGGGGCGGGGGGGATACAATGAGCAGTTCTTC. This chain uses TRBV7-8 with TRBJ2-1; 9 bases align to TRBD2. The CDR3 length is 16 residues. CDR1 and CDR2 (germline): SGHVS, FQNEAQ. V dropped 3 bases and J dropped 4; count of bases not matched to a gene: 7.

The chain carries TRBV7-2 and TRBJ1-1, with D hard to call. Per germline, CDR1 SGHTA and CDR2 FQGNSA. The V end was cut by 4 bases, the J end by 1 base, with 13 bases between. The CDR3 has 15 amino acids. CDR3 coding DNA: TGTGCCAGCAGCTCCTGGGGAGGGAAGAACACTGAAGCTTTCTTT. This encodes CASSSWGGKNTEAFF.

Written as DNA, the CDR3 is TGTGCCAGCAGCCCATACCGGGAGAGAAACACCATATATTTT. This codes for CASSPYRERNTIYF. This chain joins TRBV11-3 and TRBJ1-3; D is undetermined. The CDR3 contains 14 residues. V was clipped by 5 bases and J by 5 bases, with 13 bases between them. Germline V gene data show CDR1 as SGHNT and CDR2 as YENEEA.

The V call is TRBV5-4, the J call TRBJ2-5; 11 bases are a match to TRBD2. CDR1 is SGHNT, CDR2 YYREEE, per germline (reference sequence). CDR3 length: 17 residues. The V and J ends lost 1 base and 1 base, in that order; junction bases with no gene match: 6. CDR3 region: CASSLMKLAGGQETQYF. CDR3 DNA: TGTGCCAGCAGCTTGATGAAGCTAGCGGGGGGCCAAGAGACCCAGTACTTC.

CDR3 sequence: CASSNQLRQGGKQYF. In DNA, the CDR3 is TGTGCCAGTAGTAACCAACTCCGACAGGGAGGGAAGCAGTACTTC. The genes are TRBV19 and TRBJ2-7, with D perhaps TRBD1 or TRBD2 (7 bases each). The CDR3 loop spans 15 amino acids. V was cut by 4 bases and J by 8 bases, with 21 bases left in between. Germline CDR1 reads LNHDA; CDR2 reads SQIVND (reference sequence).

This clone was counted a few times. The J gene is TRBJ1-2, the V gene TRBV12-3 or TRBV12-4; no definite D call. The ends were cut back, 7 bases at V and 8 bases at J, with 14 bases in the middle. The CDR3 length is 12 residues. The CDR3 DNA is TGTGCCAGCACTTACCTGTGGTGGGGCTACACCTTC. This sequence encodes CASTYLWWGYTF.

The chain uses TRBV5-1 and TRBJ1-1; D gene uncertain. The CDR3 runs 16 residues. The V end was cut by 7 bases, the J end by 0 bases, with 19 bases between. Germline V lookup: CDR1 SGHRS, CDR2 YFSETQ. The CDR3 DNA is TGCGCCAGCGCTGCCTCAATCGAGGCCCTGAACACTGAAGCTTTCTTT. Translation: CASAASIEALNTEAFF.

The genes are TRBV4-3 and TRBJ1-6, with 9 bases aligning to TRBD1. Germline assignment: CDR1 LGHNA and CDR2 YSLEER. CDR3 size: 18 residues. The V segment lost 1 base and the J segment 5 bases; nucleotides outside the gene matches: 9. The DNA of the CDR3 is TGCGCCAGCAGCCAAGCCCCACCGGGACAGGGAAATAATTCACCCCTCCACTTT. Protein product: CASSQAPPGQGNNSPLHF.

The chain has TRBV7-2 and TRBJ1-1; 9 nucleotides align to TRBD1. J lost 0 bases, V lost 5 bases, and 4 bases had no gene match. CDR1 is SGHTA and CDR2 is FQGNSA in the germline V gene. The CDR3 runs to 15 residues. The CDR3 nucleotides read TGTGCCAGCAGCGGGACAGGGAATTTGAACACTGAAGCTTTCTTT. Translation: CASSGTGNLNTEAFF. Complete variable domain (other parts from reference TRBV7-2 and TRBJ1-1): GAGVSQSPSNKVTEKGKDVELRCDPISGHTALYWYRQSLGQGLEFLIYFQGNSAPDKSGLPSDRFSAERTGGSVSTLTIQRTQQEDSAVYLCASSGTGNLNTEAFFGQGTRLTVV.

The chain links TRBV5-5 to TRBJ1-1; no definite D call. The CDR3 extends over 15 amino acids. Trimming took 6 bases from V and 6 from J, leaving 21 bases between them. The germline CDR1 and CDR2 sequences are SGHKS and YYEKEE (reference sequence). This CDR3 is CASTLLSLLGAEAFF. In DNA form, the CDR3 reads TGTGCCAGCACCCTACTGTCACTCCTCGGGGCTGAAGCTTTCTTT.

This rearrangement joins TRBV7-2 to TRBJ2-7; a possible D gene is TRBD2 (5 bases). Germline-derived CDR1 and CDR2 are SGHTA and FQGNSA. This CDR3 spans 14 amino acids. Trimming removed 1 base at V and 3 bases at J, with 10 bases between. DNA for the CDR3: TGTGCCAGCAGCTTAGAGGGTCGGGGCTACGAGCAGTACTTC. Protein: CASSLEGRGYEQYF.

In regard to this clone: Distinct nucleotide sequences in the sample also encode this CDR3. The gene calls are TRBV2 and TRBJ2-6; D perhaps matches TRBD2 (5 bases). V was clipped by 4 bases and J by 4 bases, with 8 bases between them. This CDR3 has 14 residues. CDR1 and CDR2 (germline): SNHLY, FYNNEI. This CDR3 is CASSAGSGANVLTF. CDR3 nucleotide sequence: TGTGCCAGCAGTGCGGGGTCCGGGGCCAACGTCCTGACTTTC.

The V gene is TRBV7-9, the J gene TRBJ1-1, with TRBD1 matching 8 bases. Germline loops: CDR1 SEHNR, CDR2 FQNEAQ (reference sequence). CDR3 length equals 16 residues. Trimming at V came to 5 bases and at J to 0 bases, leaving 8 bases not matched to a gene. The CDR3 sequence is CASSARQGNMNTEAFF. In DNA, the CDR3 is TGTGCCAGCAGCGCAAGACAGGGGAATATGAACACTGAAGCTTTCTTT.

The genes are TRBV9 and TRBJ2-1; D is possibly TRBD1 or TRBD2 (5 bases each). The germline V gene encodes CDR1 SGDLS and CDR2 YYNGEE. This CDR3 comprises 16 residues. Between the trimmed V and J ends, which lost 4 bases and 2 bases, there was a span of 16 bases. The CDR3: CASSPQGALTYNEQFF. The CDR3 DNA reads TGTGCCAGCAGCCCCCAGGGAGCCCTTACCTACAATGAGCAGTTCTTC.

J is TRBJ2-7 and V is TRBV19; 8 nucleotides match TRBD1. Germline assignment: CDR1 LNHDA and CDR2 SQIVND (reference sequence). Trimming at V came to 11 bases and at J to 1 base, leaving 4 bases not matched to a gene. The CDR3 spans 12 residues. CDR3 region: CASQGGSYEQYF. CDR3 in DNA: TGTGCCTCACAGGGGGGTTCCTACGAGCAGTACTTC.